These T cell receptor beta chains were read from a single sample in a study of T-cell reconstitution after alpha-beta-depleted transplantation in children. MiXCR, run by TCRdb on the PCR reads, gives a single entry per CDR3 protein. Of under 400,000 distinct CDR3 sequences in the sample, roughly 21% are singletons; the top ten hold roughly 9.7%. This specimen was PBMCs, mostly from graft donor cells, taken 180 days after TCRalphabeta/CD19-depleted stem cell transplant. These receptors all stem from a male patient between 5 and 17 years old who had a stem cell transplant for acute lymphoblastic leukemia, so the T cells may come from the graft donor. Each CDR3 is given with its conserved first and last residue. D genes are given only for firm matches. Clone size is given for some rows only: seen once, a few or many times, or a class if the clone is expanded.

TRBJ2-5 | TRBV5-1 | NA | NA | CASSPGAKTQYF | TGCGCCAGCAGCCCGGGGGCCAAGACCCAGTACTTC
TRBJ2-5 | TRBV12-3/TRBV12-4 | NA | few | CASSAPGPVNEETQYF | TGTGCCAGCAGTGCCCCGGGCCCTGTGAACGAAGAGACCCAGTACTTC
TRBJ1-2 | TRBV7-9 | TRBD1 | once | CASSYRTGIDYGYTF | TGTGCCAGCAGTTATCGGACAGGGATAGACTATGGCTACACCTTC
TRBJ2-2 | TRBV11-2 | NA | NA | CASSLLDFPGELFF | TGTGCCAGCAGCTTATTAGATTTTCCGGGGGAGCTGTTTTTT
TRBJ1-1 | TRBV6-6 | NA | NA | CASRLTGNTEAFF | TGTGCCAGCAGACTAACAGGGAACACTGAAGCTTTCTTT
TRBJ1-3 | TRBV7-9 | NA | few | CASTPPIWGNTIYF | TGTGCCAGCACCCCACCCATTTGGGGAAACACCATATATTTT
TRBJ2-1 | TRBV24-1 | TRBD1 | NA | CATSDLGTGGNEQFF | TGTGCCACCAGTGATTTGGGGACAGGGGGCAATGAGCAGTTCTTC
TRBJ2-3 | TRBV29-1 | TRBD1 | few | CSVDPGGSTDTQYF | TGCAGCGTTGATCCAGGGGGAAGCACAGATACGCAGTATTTT
TRBJ2-3 | TRBV5-1 | TRBD1 | many | CASSPGQYTDTQYF | TGCGCCAGCAGCCCGGGACAGTACACAGATACGCAGTATTTT
TRBJ2-4 | TRBV7-7 | TRBD2 | few | CASSPLGGGIQYF | TGTGCCAGCAGCCCCTTGGGGGGGGGCATTCAGTACTTC
TRBJ1-2 | TRBV10-3 | NA | few | CAINPSGSGYGYTF | TGTGCCATCAACCCGTCAGGCTCGGGCTATGGCTACACCTTC
TRBJ2-2 | TRBV12-3/TRBV12-4 | NA | few | CASGRRGRVAGELFF | TGTGCCAGCGGCAGGAGGGGCAGAGTGGCCGGGGAGCTGTTTTTT
TRBJ1-1 | TRBV20-1 | TRBD1 | few | CSARDRGAGNTEAFF | TGCAGTGCTAGGGACAGGGGGGCTGGGAACACTGAAGCTTTCTTT
TRBJ1-5 | TRBV27 | TRBD1 | NA | CASSSIIGTGVDWHNQPQHF | TGTGCCAGCAGCTCCATTATCGGGACAGGGGTGGATTGGCACAATCAGCCCCAGCATTTT
TRBJ2-2 | TRBV20-1 | TRBD2 | NA | CSARSGLAGAVGELFF | TGCAGTGCTAGATCCGGCCTAGCGGGAGCCGTCGGGGAGCTGTTTTTT
TRBJ1-4 | TRBV27 | NA | NA | CASSFTGTIGEKLFF | TGTGCCAGCAGTTTCACCGGGACAATAGGGGAAAAACTGTTTTTT
TRBJ2-5 | TRBV5-5 | NA | few | CASSLFVETQYF | TGTGCCAGCAGCCTTTTTGTGGAGACCCAGTACTTC
TRBJ1-2 | TRBV12-3/TRBV12-4 | NA | NA | CASRSTAHHGYTF | TGTGCCAGCAGGTCGACTGCGCACCATGGCTACACCTTC
TRBJ2-2 | TRBV20-1 | NA | NA | CSARTLSSGELFF | TGCAGTGCTAGGACCCTGTCGTCCGGGGAGCTGTTTTTT
TRBJ1-4 | TRBV12-3/TRBV12-4 | NA | few | CASSSTWLRRPNEKLFF | TGTGCCAGCAGTTCCACCTGGTTGAGACGCCCGAATGAAAAACTGTTTTTT
TRBJ1-5 | TRBV6-5 | TRBD1 | few | CASSSLRGVSNQPQHF | TGTGCCAGCAGTTCCCTCAGGGGGGTGAGCAATCAGCCCCAGCATTTT
TRBJ2-5 | TRBV5-1 | TRBD2 | NA | CASSLVGTSNVARAQYF | TGCGCCAGCAGCTTGGTGGGGACTAGCAATGTAGCTAGGGCCCAGTACTTC
TRBJ2-5 | TRBV12-3/TRBV12-4 | TRBD2 | many | CASTHLGLEETQYF | TGTGCCAGCACTCATCTTGGACTAGAAGAGACCCAGTACTTC
TRBJ1-2 | TRBV4-1 | TRBD1 | NA | CDSSQVGTGKKWGYTF | TGCGACAGCAGCCAAGTGGGGACAGGGAAGAAATGGGGCTACACCTTC
TRBJ1-2 | TRBV5-1 | NA | few | CASREGPEGYGYTF | TGCGCCAGCAGGGAGGGGCCAGAGGGCTATGGCTACACCTTC
TRBJ2-2 | TRBV12-3/TRBV12-4 | NA | NA | CASSLGGSRELFF | TGTGCCAGCAGTTTAGGGGGTAGCCGGGAGCTGTTTTTT
TRBJ1-3 | TRBV10-3 | NA | NA | CAIRGGSRYTIYF | TGTGCCATCAGAGGGGGAAGTCGATACACCATATATTTT
TRBJ2-7 | TRBV7-9 | NA | NA | CASSLQRSYEQYF | TGTGCCAGCAGCTTACAGCGGAGCTACGAGCAGTACTTC
TRBJ2-3 | TRBV7-9 | NA | NA | CASSYLGGRDTQYF | TGTGCCAGCAGCTATCTAGGGGGGCGTGATACGCAGTATTTT
TRBJ2-7 | TRBV20-1 | TRBD2 | NA | CSAISPLAGGPGSYEQYF | TGCAGTGCAATTTCCCCTCTAGCGGGAGGGCCGGGTAGCTACGAGCAGTACTTC
TRBJ2-7 | TRBV20-1 | TRBD2 | NA | CSARDLRGGRYEQYF | TGCAGTGCTAGAGATCTCCGAGGCGGGAGGTACGAGCAGTACTTC
TRBJ2-7 | TRBV7-2 | TRBD2 | NA | CASSFFTSGGVEQYF | TGTGCCAGCAGCTTCTTTACTAGCGGTGGGGTGGAGCAGTACTTC
TRBJ2-1 | TRBV5-1 | NA | few | CASNKRGFPYNEQFF | TGCGCCAGCAACAAAAGGGGTTTTCCCTACAATGAGCAGTTCTTC
TRBJ1-5 | TRBV18 | TRBD1 | NA | CASSQLRTGISNQPQHF | TGTGCCAGCTCACAGCTACGGACAGGGATTAGCAATCAGCCCCAGCATTTT
TRBJ2-1 | TRBV7-8 | NA | few | CASSLAQDGNEQFF | TGTGCCAGCAGCTTAGCCCAGGACGGCAATGAGCAGTTCTTC
TRBJ1-2 | TRBV2 | TRBD1 | few | CASSKFEGADGYTF | TGTGCCAGCAGTAAGTTTGAGGGGGCGGATGGCTACACCTTC
TRBJ2-1 | TRBV14 | NA | few | CASSQGSVYNEQFF | TGTGCCAGCAGCCAAGGGTCTGTCTACAATGAGCAGTTCTTC
TRBJ2-7 | TRBV11-2 | NA | NA | CASSLDLSGAYEQYF | TGTGCCAGCAGCTTAGACCTGTCAGGAGCCTACGAGCAGTACTTC
TRBJ2-3 | TRBV5-1 | TRBD2 | few | CASSLTGGLNTQYF | TGCGCCAGCAGCTTGACGGGGGGACTTAATACGCAGTATTTT
TRBJ2-3 | TRBV12-3/TRBV12-4 | NA | NA | CASSRDFTDTQYF | TGTGCCAGCAGTCGCGATTTCACAGATACGCAGTATTTT
TRBJ1-1 | TRBV6-1 | TRBD1 | NA | CASTSAGQTNTEAFF | TGTGCCAGCACCTCAGCGGGACAGACGAACACTGAAGCTTTCTTT
TRBJ2-1 | TRBV27 | NA | NA | CASSFLSGDLYNEQFF | TGTGCCAGCAGTTTTCTCTCAGGGGACCTTTACAATGAGCAGTTCTTC
TRBJ2-5 | TRBV5-6 | TRBD2 | NA | CASTVRGGTETQYF | TGTGCCAGCACGGTACGGGGAGGGACGGAGACCCAGTACTTC